Here is one T cell receptor beta chain with its context. Its antigen is unknown. This table comes from immunoSEQ multiplex PCR, and its TCRdb copy is limited to in-frame clones, with some not included. The sample includes under 70,000 clones, about 90% of them seen just once. The entry originates in a study of OX40 agonist ivuxolimab in advanced cancers. Study-wide background: Past anti-PD-1, anti-PD-L1 or anti-CTLA-4 therapy was accepted, and 30% to 50% had received some.

CDR3 length equals 15 residues. Germline CDR1 and CDR2: MNHEY and SMNVEV (reference sequence). V was clipped by 5 bases and J by 4 bases; unmatched bases: 10. Study conclusions and caveats: With doses of 0.1 to 3.0 mg/kg, CD4+ and CD8+ blood T cells had undergone clonal expansion by week 6. On average, a greater number of expanded clones characterised CD8+ T cells relative to CD4+.

Peripheral blood came from all dose cohorts at three timepoints. J is TRBJ1-2 and V is TRBV27, with 7 bases that match TRBD1. The source is an adult with an advanced solid tumor such as melanoma, head and neck, liver or kidney cancer. The sequencing used CD4+ or CD8+ T cells sorted from blood, collected in a trial of the OX40 agonist ivuxolimab. In nucleotides, the CDR3 is TGTGCCAGCAGTCCCTTCTTTACAGGGGCCTATGGCTACACCTTC. It specifies CASSPFFTGAYGYTF.